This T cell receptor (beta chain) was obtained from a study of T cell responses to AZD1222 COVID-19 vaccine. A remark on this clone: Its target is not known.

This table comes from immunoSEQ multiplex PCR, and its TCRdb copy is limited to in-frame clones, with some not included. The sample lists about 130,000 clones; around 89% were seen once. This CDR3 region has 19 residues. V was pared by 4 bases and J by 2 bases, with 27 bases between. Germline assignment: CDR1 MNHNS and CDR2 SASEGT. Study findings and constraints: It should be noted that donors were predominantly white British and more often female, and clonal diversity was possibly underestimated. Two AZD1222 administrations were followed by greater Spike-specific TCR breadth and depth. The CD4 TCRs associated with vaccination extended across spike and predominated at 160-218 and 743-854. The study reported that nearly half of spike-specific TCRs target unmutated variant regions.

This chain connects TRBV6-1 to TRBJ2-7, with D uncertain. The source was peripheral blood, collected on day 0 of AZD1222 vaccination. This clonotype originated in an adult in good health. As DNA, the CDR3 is TGTGCCAGCAGTGCCATAGGCGCGGTTTCCGAAATAAAACCCTACGAGCAGTACTTC. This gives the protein CASSAIGAVSEIKPYEQYF.